This TCR beta chain stems from a study of early T cells in non-severe SARS-CoV-2 infection. TCRdb independently ran MiXCR on the 5' RACE reads; one entry per CDR3 protein. The table lists about 76,000 distinct CDR3 sequences, more than 10% of them singletons. There are a few counts of this clonotype. The germline CDR1 and CDR2 sequences are LGHDT and YNNKEL (reference sequence). The V gene lost 3 bases and the J gene lost 2 bases, with 12 bases spanning the gap. This CDR3 region has 15 residues. V usage is TRBV3-1 and J usage is TRBJ2-3; D remains unclear. The sequenced sample was whole blood. The sequence was collected from an adult who was a healthcare worker with PCR-confirmed SARS-CoV-2 infection or an uninfected control (not recorded which). The CDR3 DNA is TGTGCCAGCAGCCACGGCCTACACAACACAGATACGCAGTATTTT. Its translation is CASSHGLHNTDTQYF.